The next 15 T cell receptor beta chains were all read from a single sample in a study of shared clonotypes between healthy human individuals (TCRdb year 2020). The method behind the library was the immunoSEQ multiplex PCR assay. TCRdb's version of the immuneACCESS table is confined to in-frame rearrangements and falls short of the full clone set. An unresolved V gene accounts for under half of the shortfall where checked; the remainder is of unknown origin. For this sample the table gives hundreds of thousands of clones, of which roughly 70% were detected only once. The top ten clones comprise about 1.7% of the sample. The sample taken for sequencing was memory CD4+ T cells sorted from blood. The intended sense of this specimen's cell subset or site label: CD45RA-negative fraction. These receptors all come from a woman in her 30s in good health.

This chain links TRBV7-9 with TRBJ2-7; maybe TRBD1 (6 bases). The CDR3 covers 12 residues. V shed 4 bases and J shed 4 bases, with 8 bases lying between them. Germline V lookup: CDR1 SEHNR, CDR2 FQNEAQ (reference sequence). In DNA, the CDR3 is TGTGCCAGCAGCTCCAGGGGTTACGAGCAGTACTTC. This codes for CASSSRGYEQYF.

The J gene is TRBJ2-2, the V gene TRBV27; TRBD1 aligns across 7 bases. Per germline, CDR1 MNHEY and CDR2 SMNVEV (reference sequence). The CDR3 has 14 amino acids. Trimming took 6 bases from V and 5 from J; bases not matched to a gene: 6. The CDR3 nucleotides read TGTGCCAGCAGCACCGGGACAGCAACCGGGGAGCTGTTTTTT. Translating it yields CASSTGTATGELFF.

This chain connects TRBV7-9 to TRBJ2-3, with D perhaps matching TRBD2 (6 bases). The CDR3 loop spans 15 amino acids. The V gene's germline CDR1 is SEHNR and CDR2 FQNEAQ (reference sequence). The V end lost 6 bases, the J end lost 4 bases, and 17 bases lay between the germline ends. This chain's CDR3 is CASRRGSWSADTQYF. The CDR3 region has the DNA TGTGCCAGCAGGCGGGGATCCTGGAGCGCAGATACGCAGTATTTT.

To note about this clone: Since a much larger clone is just one base distant, this may be a read error. Different DNA sequences within this sample yield the same CDR3. The genes are TRBV6-4 and TRBJ2-2; no reliable D call. V was pared by 4 bases and J by 1 base, with 4 bases between. The CDR3 covers 13 residues. Germline CDR1 and CDR2: MRHNA and SNTAGT. CDR3 sequence (DNA): TGTGCCAGCAGTGCCCAGAACACCGGGGAGCTGTTTTTT. It codes for CASSAQNTGELFF.

This chain joins TRBV27 and TRBJ1-1; perhaps TRBD1 as D (5 bases). The CDR3 totals 16 residues. Trimming cost V 2 bases and J 2 bases, with 15 bases left between them. In germline, CDR1 is MNHEY, CDR2 SMNVEV (reference sequence). The CDR3 DNA sequence: TGTGCCAGCAGTTTACAGGGATCTTTGGGAAACACTGAAGCTTTCTTT. Translation gives CASSLQGSLGNTEAFF.

This chain uses TRBV2 with TRBJ1-2; D gene unclear. Germline CDR1 is SNHLY and CDR2 is FYNNEI. This CDR3 region has 14 residues. The V and J ends lost 4 bases and 1 base respectively, with 10 bases between them. Here the CDR3 reads CASSGYSINYGYTF. The CDR3 bases are TGTGCCAGCAGTGGATATAGCATTAACTATGGCTACACCTTC.

The V gene is TRBV20-1, the J gene TRBJ2-7; no firm D call. CDR1 and CDR2 from the germline V gene are DFQATT and SNEGSKA (reference sequence). The length of the CDR3 is 11 residues. Trimming took 4 bases from V and 0 from J, leaving 4 bases between them. The CDR3 here is CSAIPSYEQYF. The CDR3 nucleotides are TGCAGTGCTATTCCCTCCTACGAGCAGTACTTC.

The chain links TRBV23-1 to TRBJ1-5, with a weak D call TRBD1 (5 bases). TRBV23-1 is noted as an ORF with a role that remains uncertain. Deletions cut 0 bases from V and 4 bases from J, with 13 bases between. The CDR3 sequence is 16 residues long. The CDR3 nucleotides read TGCGCCAGCAGTCAATCTTGGGGCAGGTTAAATCAGCCCCAGCATTTT. Translating it yields CASSQSWGRLNQPQHF.

The V gene is TRBV4-1, the J gene TRBJ2-1; D remains ambiguous. The ends were cut back, 4 bases at V and 0 bases at J, with 4 bases in the middle. Germline assignment: CDR1 MGHRA and CDR2 YSYEKL. CDR3 size: 13 residues. This chain's CDR3 is CASSPPSYNEQFF. CDR3 DNA sequence: TGCGCCAGCAGCCCCCCCTCCTACAATGAGCAGTTCTTC.

Turning to this clone: Other DNA sequences in this sample translate to the same CDR3. The chain is built from TRBV18 and TRBJ1-2; no firm D call. Germline lookup yields CDR1 KGHSH and CDR2 LQKENI. V was pared by 3 bases and J by 4 bases, with 9 bases between. This CDR3 is 13 amino acids long. CDR3 sequence reads: CASSPQDPYGYTF. The CDR3 bases are TGTGCCAGCTCACCCCAGGACCCCTATGGCTACACCTTC.

V is TRBV28 and J is TRBJ2-7, with 12 bases that match TRBD2. The germline CDR1 and CDR2 sequences are MDHEN and SYDVKM. V was clipped by 1 base and J by 9 bases; unmatched bases: 7. The CDR3 consists of 15 residues. CDR3 in DNA: TGTGCCAGCAGTTTATTTAAGACTAGCGGGAGAGTGCAGTACTTC. Its protein product is CASSLFKTSGRVQYF.

The V and J genes are TRBV6-1 and TRBJ1-5; no reliable D call. Germline values: CDR1 MNHNS, CDR2 SASEGT. V dropped 6 bases and J dropped 5 bases, with 14 bases sitting between them. The CDR3 is made up of 14 amino acids. The CDR3 sequence: CASRDSDRYQPQHF. The CDR3, as DNA: TGTGCCAGCAGGGACTCGGACCGGTATCAGCCCCAGCATTTT.

The chain couples TRBV14 to TRBJ1-1; D call uncertain. Germline loops: CDR1 SGHDN, CDR2 FVKESK. The ends were cut back, 4 bases at V and 4 bases at J, with 10 bases in the middle. The CDR3 consists of 13 residues. The CDR3 is CASSPGPATEAFF. CDR3 nucleotide sequence: TGTGCCAGCAGCCCCGGCCCGGCCACTGAAGCTTTCTTT.

The genes are TRBV27 and TRBJ1-1; TRBD1 agrees at 8 bases. This CDR3 has 16 amino acids. J gave up 7 bases and V 5 bases, and 15 bases lay outside the gene matches. Per the germline V gene, CDR1 is MNHEY and CDR2 is SMNVEV (reference sequence). CDR3 bases: TGTGCCAGCAGTCTTACAACCACCGGGACAGGAATTGAAGCTTTCTTT. Translation: CASSLTTTGTGIEAFF.

This sequence joins TRBV25-1 and TRBJ2-3; 7 nucleotides agree with TRBD1. This CDR3 contains 13 residues. Germline V gene sequence: CDR1 MGHDK, CDR2 SYGVNS. V lost 7 bases and J lost 3; bases outside the gene matches: 4. The chain's CDR3 is CASTGQLTDTQYF. Written as DNA, the CDR3 is TGTGCCAGCACGGGACAGCTAACAGATACGCAGTATTTT.